These 24 T cell receptor beta chains came from one sample sequenced in a study of T-cell memory formation after mild COVID-19. TCRdb itself ran the 5' RACE reads through MiXCR, one entry per CDR3 protein. The table records about 600,000 distinct CDR3 sequences, 20% to 25% of them present only once. Sequencing was done on a sample of PBMCs or a T cell subset sorted from them (not recorded which). These receptors were obtained from an adult woman who had mild COVID-19 (a few samples of this study predate the infection). Cell type and time point are not known.

The genes are TRBV5-1 and TRBJ2-3, with TRBD1 identical over 9 bases. J gave up 2 bases and V 0 bases, and 4 bases lay outside the gene matches. The CDR3 is 16 amino acids. Germline values: CDR1 SGHRS, CDR2 YFSETQ. CDR3 sequence: CASSLAGQGPTDTQYF. Here the CDR3 DNA reads TGCGCCAGCAGCTTGGCGGGACAGGGACCCACAGATACGCAGTATTTT.

This clonotype was observed a few times. The CDR3 DNA follows: TGTGCCAGCAGCTTAGGCGGCAATTCTAACTATGGCTACACCTTC. Protein sequence: CASSLGGNSNYGYTF. The V gene is TRBV7-9, the J gene TRBJ1-2; D remains unclear. Trimming removed 1 base from V and 0 bases from J, with 9 bases in between. The CDR3 loop spans 15 amino acids. Germline loops: CDR1 SEHNR, CDR2 FQNEAQ (reference sequence).

The chain couples TRBV7-2 to TRBJ2-1; 10 bases line up with TRBD2. V was pared by 6 bases and J by 3 bases, with 5 bases of the junction left unmatched. CDR1 and CDR2 (germline): SGHTA, FQGNSA. The CDR3 extends over 15 amino acids. The CDR3 DNA sequence: TGTGCCAGCAGTTCTAGCGGGAGAGGCTACAATGAGCAGTTCTTC. Encoded protein: CASSSSGRGYNEQFF.

As to this clonotype: The CDR3 ends on some other residue instead of the conserved phenylalanine or tryptophan, so this is likely a read error. The CDR3 reads CASSNQETQYL. Here the CDR3 DNA reads TGTGCCAGCAGTAACCAAGAGACCCAGTACTTA. V usage is TRBV11-1 and J usage is TRBJ2-5; D remains ambiguous. In germline, CDR1 is SGHAT, CDR2 FQDESV (reference sequence). The CDR3 sequence is 11 residues long. Trimming took 6 bases from V and 0 from J, leaving 2 bases between them.

This chain joins TRBV6-4 and TRBJ1-1; D unclear. V shed 0 bases and J shed 10 bases, with 15 bases lying between them. The CDR3 runs to 14 residues. Per germline, CDR1 MRHNA and CDR2 SNTAGT. The CDR3 protein is CASSDSPGDGIAFF. The CDR3, as DNA: TGTGCCAGCAGTGACTCTCCCGGGGATGGGATAGCTTTCTTT.

The CDR3 nucleotides read TGTGCCAGCAGTTACTCTAGCGGCCTCTACAATGAGCAGTTCTTC. Its translation: CASSYSSGLYNEQFF. The chain couples TRBV6-6 to TRBJ2-1; D is possibly TRBD2 (6 bases). V was shortened by 0 bases and J by 3 bases, with 9 bases between the two germline ends. The germline CDR1 and CDR2 sequences are MNHNY and SVGAGI (reference sequence). The CDR3 totals 15 residues.

V gene TRBV29-1 combines with J gene TRBJ2-3; TRBD2 might be the D (6 bases). Per the germline V gene, CDR1 is SQVTM and CDR2 is ANQGSEA. This CDR3 spans 14 amino acids. Between the trimmed V and J ends, which lost 7 bases and 0 bases, there was a span of 14 bases. The CDR3 protein is CSASPGLSTDTQYF. The CDR3 nucleotides read TGCAGCGCTTCCCCGGGACTCAGCACAGATACGCAGTATTTT.

V usage is TRBV10-3 and J usage is TRBJ1-2, with TRBD1 identical over 7 bases. Germline-derived CDR1 and CDR2 are ENHRY and SYGVKD. The CDR3 sequence is 15 residues long. V gave up 5 bases and J gave up 1 base; unmatched junction bases: 7. The CDR3 sequence: CAISPGTAINYGYTF. DNA for the CDR3: TGTGCCATCAGTCCCGGGACAGCCATTAACTATGGCTACACCTTC.

With respect to this clonotype: At one end, the junction sequence differs from germline, possibly due to a read error. This chain connects TRBV4-1 to TRBJ1-5; D gene unclear. The CDR3 is 14 residues long. From germline, CDR1 is MGHRA and CDR2 YSYEKL. Written as DNA, the CDR3 is TGTGCCAGCAGCCAGGTGGGCAGCAATCAGCCCCAGCATTTT. It is translated as CASSQVGSNQPQHF.

A few counts support this clonotype. The genes are TRBV4-2 and TRBJ1-1; TRBD1 is a possible D gene (6 bases). The CDR3 contains 15 residues. Germline assignment: CDR1 LGHNA and CDR2 YNFKEQ. The ends were cut back, 0 bases at V and 3 bases at J, with 11 bases in the middle. The CDR3 loop is CASSQDPGADTEAFF. The CDR3 nucleotides are TGTGCCAGCAGCCAAGATCCAGGGGCGGACACTGAAGCTTTCTTT.

This clonotype was observed a handful of times. The rearrangement links TRBV5-5 to TRBJ2-7; 9 positions agree with TRBD1. Germline CDR1 SGHKS, CDR2 YYEKEE (reference sequence). The trim removed 2 bases at V and 6 bases at J, leaving 12 bases unmatched. The CDR3 totals 16 residues. The CDR3: CASSFTPPATGGEQYF. CDR3 coding DNA: TGTGCCAGCAGCTTTACACCCCCCGCGACAGGGGGCGAGCAGTACTTC.

This chain joins TRBV4-1 and TRBJ1-2, with 8 bases that match TRBD1. Germline V gene data show CDR1 as MGHRA and CDR2 as YSYEKL. The CDR3 is 15 amino acids. V was clipped by 3 bases and J by 9 bases; unmatched bases: 12. The DNA for the CDR3 is TGCGCCAGCAGCCACCCGGTCAGGGGGCATGGTAGCTACACCTTC. Protein sequence: CASSHPVRGHGSYTF.

This chain joins TRBV12-3 or TRBV12-4 and TRBJ1-2; 9 nucleotides align to TRBD1. J was trimmed by 6 bases and V by 6 bases; bases with no gene match: 5. The CDR3 covers 13 residues. CDR3 DNA sequence: TGTGCCAGCAGACCGGGACAGGGCAATGGCTACACCTTC. This codes for CASRPGQGNGYTF.

J is TRBJ1-1 and V is TRBV5-6; unclear D gene. The V gene's germline CDR1 is SGHDT and CDR2 YYEEEE. The CDR3 totals 14 residues. The ends were cut back, 1 base at V and 0 bases at J, with 7 bases in the middle. In nucleotides, the CDR3 is TGTGCCAGCAGCTTGTGGGTCATGAACACTGAAGCTTTCTTT. Encoded protein: CASSLWVMNTEAFF.

This clonotype was counted ten times or more. J is TRBJ2-1 and V is TRBV29-1; either TRBD1 or TRBD2 may supply D (5 bases each). V was cut by 7 bases and J by 8 bases, with 18 bases left in between. The CDR3 is 13 amino acids. The germline gives CDR1 SQVTM, CDR2 ANQGSEA. The DNA of the CDR3 is TGCAGCGCCGACCGGGACGGGTACTATGAGCAGTTCTTC. Encoded protein: CSADRDGYYEQFF.

V is TRBV6-1 and J is TRBJ2-1; weak D call: TRBD1 (5 bases). Trimming took off 6 bases at V and 0 bases at J, with 15 bases between the two ends. CDR3 size: 16 residues. Germline V CDR1 and CDR2: MNHNS, SASEGT. CDR3 coding DNA: TGTGCCAGCAGCCCTGGGGCGGCGCCCTCCTACAATGAGCAGTTCTTC. Its protein product is CASSPGAAPSYNEQFF.

J is TRBJ2-6 and V is TRBV2; 9 bases fit TRBD1. The CDR3 covers 21 residues. Germline CDR1 SNHLY, CDR2 FYNNEI. Trimming took 4 bases from V and 0 from J; bases not matched to a gene: 16. Written as DNA, the CDR3 is TGTGCCAGCAGTGTATTTCGAGGACAGGGGAGAGGTCCCTCTGGGGCCAACGTCCTGACTTTC. It is translated as CASSVFRGQGRGPSGANVLTF.

The chain links TRBV7-8 to TRBJ1-1; D call uncertain. Germline-derived CDR1 and CDR2 are SGHVS and FQNEAQ. V shed 3 bases and J shed 0 bases, with 8 bases lying between them. CDR3 length equals 14 residues. The CDR3 sequence: CASSFRHLNTEAFF. In DNA, the CDR3 is TGTGCCAGCAGCTTCCGACACCTGAACACTGAAGCTTTCTTT. The whole variable domain, remainder taken from reference TRBV7-8 and TRBJ1-1, is GAGVSQSPRYKVAKRGQDVALRCDPISGHVSLFWYQQALGQGPEFLTYFQNEAQLDKSGLPSDRFFAERPEGSVSTLKIQRTQQEDSAVYLCASSFRHLNTEAFFGQGTRLTVV.

This chain joins TRBV11-3 and TRBJ2-5; D possibly corresponds to TRBD2 (5 bases). V lost 3 bases, J lost 1 base, and 9 bases lay in between. Germline lookup yields CDR1 SGHNT and CDR2 YENEEA. The CDR3 totals 14 residues. The CDR3 region is CASSFPSLQETQYF. CDR3 nucleotide sequence: TGTGCCAGCAGCTTCCCTAGCCTCCAAGAGACCCAGTACTTC.

Written as DNA, the CDR3 is TGTGCCATCAGTTGGGGGTCTGCGGGAGTCTCAGATACGCAGTATTTT. Its protein is CAISWGSAGVSDTQYF. The chain links TRBV10-3 to TRBJ2-3; 7 nucleotides agree with TRBD2. CDR1 and CDR2 (germline): ENHRY, SYGVKD. CDR3 size: 16 residues. V was clipped by 5 bases and J by 4 bases; unmatched bases: 12.

This clonotype turned up a few times. This chain links TRBV12-3 or TRBV12-4 with TRBJ2-1; the D is unclear. CDR3 length equals 15 residues. The germline V and J ends were trimmed by 5 bases and 8 bases, with 19 bases remaining between them. For the CDR3, the DNA is TGTGCCAGCAGTCCCAGGATTTCGCCAGGTTATGAGCAGTTCTTC. It is translated as CASSPRISPGYEQFF.

The J gene is TRBJ2-7, the V gene TRBV7-9; D is perhaps TRBD1 (6 bases). This CDR3 has 14 residues. Germline CDR1 SEHNR, CDR2 FQNEAQ (reference sequence). Trimming stripped 5 bases from V and 5 bases from J, with 16 bases between. The CDR3 coding sequence is TGTGCCAGCAGCGCCTACGGGACATCCCACGAGCAGTACTTC. This encodes CASSAYGTSHEQYF.

The rearrangement joins TRBV7-2 to TRBJ2-3, with 8 bases fitting TRBD1. V shed 2 bases and J 0 bases; nucleotides not matched to a gene: 4. The CDR3 consists of 16 residues. Germline CDR1 reads SGHTA; CDR2 reads FQGNSA. CDR3 loop: CASSLQGALSTDTQYF. The DNA of the CDR3 is TGTGCCAGCAGCTTACAGGGGGCCCTAAGCACAGATACGCAGTATTTT.

This clonotype was counted ten times or more. Since a much larger clone is just one base distant, this may be a read error. The rearrangement uses TRBV12-3 or TRBV12-4 and TRBJ2-7, with 10 bases matching TRBD1. This CDR3 spans 14 amino acids. The V and J ends lost 6 bases and 2 bases, in that order; junction bases with no gene match: 4. This CDR3 is CASSRGQGAYEQYF. The CDR3, as DNA: TGTGCCAGCAGCCGCGGACAGGGGGCCTACGAGCAGTACTTC.